The present T cell receptor (beta chain) was sequenced within a study of early T cells in non-severe SARS-CoV-2 infection. The V segment lost 5 bases and the J segment 4 bases; nucleotides outside the gene matches: 8. CDR3 length: 17 amino acids. The germline V gene has CDR1 SGHVS and CDR2 FNYEAQ. The library protocol tagged individual cDNA molecules with unique molecular identifiers. TCRdb re-called the 5' RACE reads through MiXCR, storing one row per CDR3 protein. The data show just under 65,000 distinct CDR3 sequences, with 7.5% to 9% seen just once and around an eighth held by the top ten. Sequencing was performed on whole blood, taken at baseline. The clonotype originates from an adult who was a healthcare worker with PCR-confirmed SARS-CoV-2 infection or an uninfected control (not recorded which). The chain links TRBV7-6 to TRBJ2-3; 14 positions agree with TRBD2. The DNA for the CDR3 is TGTGCCAGCAGCACCCGACTAGCGGGAGGGGGGGCAGATACGCAGTATTTT. Translating it yields CASSTRLAGGGADTQYF.